This is a list of T cell receptor beta chains from one sample in a study of T cell repertoires in ileal Crohn's disease. Some clones are missing from TCRdb's copy, which holds only in-frame ones; the method was immunoSEQ multiplex PCR. The repertoire includes 16,000 or so clones, about 91% of them detected once, and 5.5% to 6.5% sits in the top ten. Sequencing was carried out using ileal tissue. Receptors were obtained from an adult with Crohn's disease. CDR3s include the opening cysteine and the closing phenylalanine or tryptophan. D genes are given only for firm matches. Size is omitted from some rows. Given values are once, few, many or a class for expanded clones.

clone size	CDR3 length	D gene	V gene	J gene	CDR3 protein	CDR3 DNA
-	13	-	TRBV29-1	TRBJ1-1	CSGDSQGYTEAFF	TGCAGCGGCGACTCACAGGGTTACACTGAAGCTTTCTTT
-	15	TRBD1	TRBV18	TRBJ2-7	CASSPGGQVSYEQYF	TGTGCCAGCTCACCAGGGGGACAGGTCTCCTACGAGCAGTACTTC
-	15	-	TRBV19	TRBJ2-1	CASSPSRAAYNEQFF	TGTGCCAGTAGTCCTAGCCGGGCGGCTTACAATGAGCAGTTCTTC
few	12	-	TRBV30	TRBJ2-7	CAYRRGSYEQYF	TGTGCCTACCGGCGGGGCTCCTACGAGCAGTACTTC
-	15	TRBD1	TRBV27	TRBJ1-2	CASSGGTALFYGYTF	TGTGCCAGCAGTGGGGGGACAGCCCTCTTCTATGGCTACACCTTC
-	16	TRBD2	TRBV5-1	TRBJ2-3	CASSWTSSSSTDTQYF	TGCGCCAGCAGCTGGACTAGCTCTTCGAGCACAGATACGCAGTATTTT
-	10	-	TRBV1	TRBJ1-1	CTIHRGHAFF	TGCACCATCCACAGGGGGCATGCTTTCTTT
-	14	-	TRBV6-5	TRBJ1-1	CASSYDGRSTEAFF	TGTGCCAGCAGTTATGATGGCCGATCCACTGAAGCTTTCTTT
-	16	TRBD1	TRBV27	TRBJ2-7	CASSFRGTGGAYEQYF	TGTGCCAGCAGTTTCCGGGGGACAGGGGGGGCCTACGAGCAGTACTTC
-	15	-	TRBV18	TRBJ1-3	CASSLLDRRWDTIYF	TGTGCCAGCTCACTTCTCGACAGGCGGTGGGACACCATATATTTT
-	13	-	TRBV5-1	TRBJ1-2	CASSPGRGYGYTF	TGCGCCAGCAGCCCGGGACGGGGGTATGGCTACACCTTC
-	16	TRBD1	TRBV7-9	TRBJ1-3	CASSLVGTGAGNTIYF	TGTGCCAGCAGCTTAGTCGGGACAGGGGCTGGAAACACCATATATTTT
-	16	-	TRBV7-2	TRBJ1-5	CASSLGGGAGNQPQHF	TGTGCCAGCAGCTTAGGTGGGGGGGCGGGGAATCAGCCCCAGCATTTT
-	12	-	TRBV28	TRBJ2-1	CASTLPRQGMFF	TGTGCCAGCACCCTACCCCGGCAGGGAATGTTCTTC
-	15	-	TRBV5-5	TRBJ1-4	CASSWYRAEGEKLFF	TGTGCCAGCAGCTGGTACAGGGCGGAAGGTGAAAAACTGTTTTTT
-	11	-	TRBV2	TRBJ1-4	CASSGQEKLFF	TGTGCCAGCAGTGGCCAGGAAAAACTGTTTTTT
-	18	TRBD2	TRBV30	TRBJ2-5	CAWSWGKFSDLAGETQYF	TGTGCCTGGAGTTGGGGTAAATTTTCGGATTTAGCGGGAGAGACCCAGTACTTC
-	15	TRBD2	TRBV5-1	TRBJ2-1	CASSFAGGPYNEQFF	TGCGCCAGCAGCTTCGCGGGAGGGCCCTACAATGAGCAGTTCTTC
-	15	-	TRBV28	TRBJ2-3	CASSFLGVGTDTQYF	TGTGCCAGCAGTTTTCTGGGCGTGGGCACAGATACGCAGTATTTT
-	16	TRBD1	TRBV28	TRBJ2-6	CASNVGQGVGANVLTF	TGTGCCAGCAACGTTGGACAGGGGGTTGGGGCCAACGTCCTGACTTTC
-	14	TRBD1	TRBV2	TRBJ1-5	CASSVGTGAQPQHF	TGTGCCAGCAGTGTGGGTACAGGGGCTCAGCCCCAGCATTTT
-	15	-	TRBV5-1	TRBJ2-1	CASSVSESSYNEQFF	TGCGCCAGCAGCGTTAGCGAAAGCTCCTACAATGAGCAGTTCTTC
few	17	-	TRBV4-1	TRBJ2-3	CASSQVLGPRGNDTQYF	TGCGCCAGCAGCCAAGTACTAGGACCGAGGGGGAATGATACGCAGTATTTT
-	15	TRBD1	TRBV15	TRBJ2-5	CATSRGRTGDETQYF	TGTGCCACCAGCAGGGGGAGGACAGGGGACGAGACCCAGTACTTC
-	18	-	TRBV7-8	TRBJ2-6	CASSERLFTQSRANVLTF	TGTGCCAGCAGCGAGCGGCTGTTTACACAAAGTCGGGCCAACGTCCTGACTTTC
-	17	-	TRBV23-1	TRBJ2-3	CASSQIREGLKEDTQYF	TGCGCCAGCAGTCAAATACGAGAAGGATTGAAGGAGGATACGCAGTATTTT
once	14	-	TRBV2	TRBJ1-2	CASIRTAVVYGYTF	TGTGCCAGCATCCGGACAGCCGTGGTCTATGGCTACACCTTC
few	17	TRBD1	TRBV9	TRBJ1-2	CASSASGTGGSNYGYTF	TGTGCCAGCAGCGCATCCGGGACAGGGGGTAGTAACTATGGCTACACCTTC
few	20	TRBD2	TRBV6-1	TRBJ2-3	CASSEARRFLRAGPTDTQYF	TGTGCCAGCAGTGAAGCGCGACGTTTCCTTCGAGCGGGACCCACAGATACGCAGTATTTT
-	13	TRBD2	TRBV10-1	TRBJ2-3	CASSMAGVDTQYF	TGCGCCAGCAGTATGGCGGGAGTGGATACGCAGTATTTT
-	17	TRBD1	TRBV15	TRBJ1-3	CATSRAGQASSGNTIYF	TGTGCCACCAGCAGGGCAGGACAGGCGAGCTCTGGAAACACCATATATTTT
-	18	TRBD2	TRBV2	TRBJ2-3	CASSAGLAGVAPTDTQYF	TGTGCCAGCAGCGCGGGACTAGCGGGAGTAGCCCCCACAGATACGCAGTATTTT
-	15	TRBD1	TRBV7-2	TRBJ2-7	CASTFAWTGRYEQYF	TGTGCCAGCACCTTCGCCTGGACAGGGAGGTACGAGCAGTACTTC
-	15	-	TRBV19	TRBJ1-5	CASSSRRQINQPQHF	TGTGCCAGTAGTAGTAGGAGGCAGATCAATCAGCCCCAGCATTTT
-	18	TRBD2	TRBV5-1	TRBJ2-7	CASSPGGLILAGAYEQYF	TGCGCCAGCAGCCCCGGAGGGCTAATACTAGCGGGAGCCTACGAGCAGTACTTC
few	15	-	TRBV9	TRBJ2-7	CASSVSPGSTYEQYF	TGTGCCAGCAGCGTATCCCCAGGGTCTACCTACGAGCAGTACTTC
few	14	-	TRBV30	TRBJ2-5	CAWSVSGGQETQYF	TGTGCCTGGAGTGTTTCCGGGGGCCAAGAGACCCAGTACTTC
-	14	TRBD2	TRBV5-1	TRBJ2-7	CASNSALAGDEQYF	TGCGCCAGCAATTCCGCGCTAGCGGGAGATGAGCAGTACTTC
-	14	TRBD1	TRBV10-1	TRBJ2-3	CASSTATGADTQYF	TGCGCCAGCAGCACCGCGACAGGGGCTGATACGCAGTATTTT
-	13	-	TRBV2	TRBJ2-7	CASQINRRYEQYF	TGTGCCAGCCAAATTAACAGGCGTTACGAGCAGTACTTC
-	16	TRBD1	TRBV18	TRBJ2-3	CASSPPGGQGTDTQYF	TGTGCCAGCTCACCACCGGGGGGACAGGGGACAGATACGCAGTATTTT
once	13	-	TRBV29-1	TRBJ2-1	CSVEAGRRHEQFF	TGCAGCGTTGAAGCGGGGAGGCGGCATGAGCAGTTCTTC